These T cell receptor beta chains were read from a single sample in a study of CD8+ T cells in alopecia areata. Using immunoSEQ multiplex PCR, the repertoire was profiled, and TCRdb retains in-frame clones only, with some absent. The table records about 30,000 clones, less than 75% of them present only once. Input material: NKG2D-high CD8+ T cells sorted from blood. The origin of the receptors is a human donor with alopecia areata. CDR3s include the opening cysteine and the closing phenylalanine or tryptophan. Fields, in order: clone size, D gene, J gene, V gene, CDR3 protein, CDR3 DNA. D genes are given only for firm matches. Clone size appears in some rows only: once, few, many, or a class for an expanded clone.

.	TRBD2	TRBJ2-1	TRBV13	CASSSGLVGNEQFF	TGTGCCAGCAGCTCCGGACTAGTTGGGAATGAGCAGTTCTTC
.	TRBD1	TRBJ1-2	TRBV9	CASSVRGQGSEFDGYTF	TGTGCCAGCAGCGTAAGGGGACAGGGGTCTGAGTTCGATGGCTACACCTTC
once	TRBD1	TRBJ2-7	TRBV6-5	CASGDSSYEQYF	TGTGCCAGCGGGGACAGCTCCTACGAGCAGTACTTC
once	.	TRBJ2-1	TRBV6-6	CASRTHNEQFF	TGTGCCAGCAGGACCCACAATGAGCAGTTCTTC
.	.	TRBJ2-1	TRBV28	CASSLSEGWGEQFF	TGTGCCAGCAGTTTATCAGAGGGATGGGGTGAGCAGTTCTTC
.	TRBD1	TRBJ1-1	TRBV27	CASSWDRETEAFF	TGTGCCAGCAGTTGGGACAGGGAAACTGAAGCTTTCTTT
.	.	TRBJ1-1	TRBV30	CAWGDGRGTEAFF	TGTGCCTGGGGGGACGGTCGGGGCACTGAAGCTTTCTTT
.	.	TRBJ1-5	TRBV28	CASSPAADSNQPQHF	TGTGCCAGCAGTCCCGCCGCGGATAGCAATCAGCCCCAGCATTTT
few	.	TRBJ2-7	TRBV7-9	CASSQAALEQYF	TGTGCCAGCAGCCAAGCAGCTCTCGAGCAGTACTTC
.	.	TRBJ1-4	TRBV6-5	CASRTGQDEKLFF	TGTGCCAGCAGGACGGGCCAAGATGAAAAACTGTTTTTT
few	.	TRBJ2-3	TRBV4-2	CASSQEGREADTQYF	TGTGCCAGCAGCCAAGAAGGCCGAGAAGCAGATACGCAGTATTTT